Below, 10 T cell receptor beta chains from the same sample are listed, as sequenced in a study of blood T cell repertoires in COVID-19. The assay was immunoSEQ multiplex PCR, and TCRdb's table has in-frame clones only and misses some. The table has about 46,000 clones, around 86% seen once. The sequenced sample consisted of peripheral blood. The receptors stem from a man aged 60-69 years with active or convalescent COVID-19.

This clone has just one count. The chain has TRBV5-1 and TRBJ1-1; D is undetermined. With 4 bases removed from V and 5 bases from J, the gap between germline ends came to 12 bases. Germline lookup yields CDR1 SGHRS and CDR2 YFSETQ. The CDR3 totals 13 residues. The CDR3 DNA reads as TGCGCCAGCAGCCCGGCTCGGGATACTGAAGCTTTCTTT. Its protein is CASSPARDTEAFF.

This clone was seen only a few times. CDR3 loop: CASSLQGRTKISYEQYF. The CDR3 bases are TGTGCCAGCAGCTTACAAGGACGGACTAAAATCTCCTACGAGCAGTACTTC. The chain uses TRBV11-2 and TRBJ2-7; TRBD2 is a possible D gene (6 bases). CDR1 is SGHAT, CDR2 FQNNGV, per germline. CDR3 length: 17 amino acids. V lost 2 bases and J 0 bases, leaving 17 bases between the germline ends. The full variable domain, its missing parts supplied by reference TRBV11-2 and TRBJ2-7, is EAGVAQSPRYKIIEKRQSVAFWCNPISGHATLYWYQQILGQGPKLLIQFQNNGVVDDSQLPKDRFSAERLKGVDSTLKIQPAKLEDSAVYLCASSLQGRTKISYEQYFGPGTRLTVT.

The rearrangement links TRBV28 to TRBJ1-5, with 7 positions matching TRBD1. This CDR3 contains 16 residues. Germline V gives CDR1 MDHEN, CDR2 SYDVKM. J was trimmed by 5 bases and V by 6 bases; bases with no gene match: 13. The CDR3 spells CASSPRAGGLDQPQHF. The CDR3, as DNA: TGTGCCAGCAGCCCACGGGCAGGGGGACTGGATCAGCCCCAGCATTTT.

The rearrangement joins TRBV7-2 to TRBJ1-2, with D possibly being TRBD1 (5 bases). Between the trimmed V and J ends, which lost 5 bases and 2 bases, there was a span of 12 bases. Germline values: CDR1 SGHTA, CDR2 FQGNSA. This CDR3 comprises 14 residues. This CDR3 is CASSPGLLNYGYTF. Written as DNA, the CDR3 is TGTGCCAGCAGCCCGGGACTGCTAAACTATGGCTACACCTTC. The full variable domain, with the rest looked up from reference TRBV7-2 and TRBJ1-2, is GAGVSQSPSNKVTEKGKDVELRCDPISGHTALYWYRQSLGQGLEFLIYFQGNSAPDKSGLPSDRFSAERTGGSVSTLTIQRTQQEDSAVYLCASSPGLLNYGYTFGSGTRLTVV.

This chain connects TRBV2 to TRBJ2-2; TRBD1 might be the D (5 bases). This CDR3 comprises 14 residues. The ends were cut back, 2 bases at V and 4 bases at J, with 8 bases in the middle. Germline values: CDR1 SNHLY, CDR2 FYNNEI. The CDR3 loop is CASSERQLTGELFF. The CDR3 region has the DNA TGTGCCAGCAGTGAAAGACAGCTCACCGGGGAGCTGTTTTTT.

The J gene is TRBJ1-1, the V gene TRBV3-1 (or the pseudogene TRBV3-2), with D unclear. Germline values: CDR1 LGHDT, CDR2 YNNKEL (reference sequence). V lost 3 bases to trimming and J lost 1 base, with 3 bases between them. The CDR3 consists of 12 residues. The CDR3 nucleotides read TGTGCCAGCAGCCACGGGAACACTGAAGCTTTCTTT. It translates to CASSHGNTEAFF.

The rearrangement links TRBV14 to TRBJ1-1; tentative D call: TRBD1 (6 bases). The CDR3 spans 12 residues. Germline V gene lookup returns CDR1 SGHDN and CDR2 FVKESK. Trimming shortened V by 1 base and J by 10 bases, and 10 bases separated the two germline ends. For the CDR3, the DNA is TGTGCCAGCAGCCAAGGGCAGGGGCGAGCTTTCTTT. Translation: CASSQGQGRAFF.

The genes are TRBV9 and TRBJ1-4, with D perhaps TRBD1 (5 bases). CDR1 is SGDLS and CDR2 is YYNGEE in the germline V gene. The CDR3 covers 13 residues. Trimming pared 7 bases from V and 2 bases from J, leaving 9 bases between. The CDR3 nucleotides are TGTGCCAGCCAGCGGGGGACTAATGAAAAACTGTTTTTT. As protein: CASQRGTNEKLFF.

The V call is TRBV28, the J call TRBJ1-2; a weak D match, TRBD1 (6 bases). The V gene's germline CDR1 is MDHEN and CDR2 SYDVKM. The CDR3 spans 13 residues. The V end lost 2 bases, the J end lost 9 bases, and 13 bases lay between the germline ends. CDR3 sequence: CASSLEGVRRYTF. The CDR3, as DNA: TGTGCCAGCAGTTTAGAGGGGGTACGGCGCTACACCTTC.

The chain has TRBV7-2 and TRBJ1-5; possible D gene TRBD1, 5 bases. CDR3 length equals 14 residues. Germline CDR1 reads SGHTA; CDR2 reads FQGNSA. V shed 2 bases and J shed 2 bases, with 7 bases lying between them. CDR3 coding DNA: TGTGCCAGCAGCTTAAAAGGGGGCAATCAGCCCCAGCATTTT. Amino acid sequence: CASSLKGGNQPQHF.